The T cell receptor (beta chain) under discussion was sequenced for a study of blood T cell repertoires in COVID-19 (dated by TCRdb to about 2020). With regard to the full study: Samples from collaborators originated in the United States, Italy and Spain and spanned both the acute and convalescent phases of COVID-19. The material from the prospective study consisted of cDNA or gDNA derived from T cells, B-cell-depleted T cells, or PBMCs. A de-identified subject ID, COVID-19 status, age in years and sex were almost always included in the sample metadata. Samples were obtained from the ongoing ImmuneRACE study (first 160 participants) and from about 1,300 subjects provided by 6 global collaborators. Where available, HLA class I and class II types were obtained from metadata supplied by the sample provider rather than from assay-based typing. Subjects who had been exposed to COVID-19, were actively infected with it, or had recovered from it provided the deeply sampled blood TCRbeta repertoires that made up the dataset. The repertoires were released in a freely available public database intended as a resource for research on the immune response to SARS-CoV-2.

One collaborating source in Seattle enrolled patients while the patients were actively infected and followed the patients over time throughout the course of disease. The collaborating institutions used their own protocols to collect whole blood in K2EDTA tubes. For TCRbeta analysis, collaborators shipped samples as frozen whole blood, isolated PBMCs, or DNA extracted from either of those sample types. The immunoSEQ Assay, a bias-controlled multiplex PCR, was used to amplify TCRbeta CDR3 regions from genomic DNA. Processing in the source paper ran as follows. The number of nucleated cells in each sample was estimated from the amplification of reference gene primers within the assay. Sequence reads were collapsed and filtered to measure the absolute abundance of every unique TCRbeta CDR3 rearrangement. Productive Simpson clonality was computed per sample as the square root of Simpson's diversity index over productive rearrangements. TCRdb's version of the immuneACCESS table is confined to in-frame rearrangements and falls short of the full clone set. An unresolved V gene accounts for under half of the shortfall where checked; the remainder is of unknown origin. V and J calls and clone size are as listed in that table; D and trimming were resolved from the DNA. Here the sample has over 200,000 clones; 85% to 90% occur a single time. More than 9% of the sample is in the top ten clones.

Beyond this particular receptor, the publication reports: The amount of clinical and demographic metadata varied by source and participant and was provided uncurated.

V loses 6 bases, J loses 4 bases, and the germline ends lie 16 bases apart. Taken from the germline V gene, the CDR1 and CDR2 loops are SGDLS and YYNGEE. Measured from the cysteine to the phenylalanine, the CDR3 is 14 residues long. Just CDR3 DNA is preserved here, 42 bases in frame from base 1. A word on this clone: The specificity of this receptor is unknown. No base quality information exists; no much larger clone differs at one position.

The V gene is TRBV9 and the J gene is TRBJ1-2; tentative D gene TRBD1, with 5 bases matching. The sequencing sample was made of peripheral blood. This clonotype was obtained from a man in his forties or fifties with COVID-19, enrolled during active disease. The CDR3 region reads CASTASGVFYGYTF. At the DNA level, the sequence is TGTGCCAGCACCGCGTCGGGGGTCTTCTATGGCTACACCTTC.